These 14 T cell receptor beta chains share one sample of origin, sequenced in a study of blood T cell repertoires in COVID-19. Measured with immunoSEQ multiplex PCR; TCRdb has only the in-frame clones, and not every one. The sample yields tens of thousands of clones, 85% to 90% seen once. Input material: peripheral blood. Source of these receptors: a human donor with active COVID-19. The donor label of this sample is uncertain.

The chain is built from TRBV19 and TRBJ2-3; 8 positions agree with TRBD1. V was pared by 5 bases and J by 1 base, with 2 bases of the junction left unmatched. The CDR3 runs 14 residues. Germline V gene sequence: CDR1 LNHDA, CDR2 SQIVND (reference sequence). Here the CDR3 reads CASSYRGGTDTQYF. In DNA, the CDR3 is TGTGCCAGTAGTTACAGGGGGGGCACAGATACGCAGTATTTT.

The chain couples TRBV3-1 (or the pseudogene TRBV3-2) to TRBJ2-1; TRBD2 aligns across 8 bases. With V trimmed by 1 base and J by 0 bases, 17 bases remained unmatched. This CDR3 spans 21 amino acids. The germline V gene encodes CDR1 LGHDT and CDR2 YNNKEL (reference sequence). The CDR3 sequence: CASSQGPLRRGVPISYNEQFF. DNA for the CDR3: TGTGCCAGCAGCCAAGGCCCCTTAAGGCGGGGGGTTCCCATCTCCTACAATGAGCAGTTCTTC.

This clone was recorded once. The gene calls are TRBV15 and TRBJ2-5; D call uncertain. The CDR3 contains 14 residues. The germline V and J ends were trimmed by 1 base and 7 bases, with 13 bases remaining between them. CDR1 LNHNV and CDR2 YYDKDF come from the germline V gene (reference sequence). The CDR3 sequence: CATSRGRQEGTQYF. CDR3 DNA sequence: TGTGCCACCAGCAGAGGAAGGCAGGAAGGGACCCAGTACTTC.

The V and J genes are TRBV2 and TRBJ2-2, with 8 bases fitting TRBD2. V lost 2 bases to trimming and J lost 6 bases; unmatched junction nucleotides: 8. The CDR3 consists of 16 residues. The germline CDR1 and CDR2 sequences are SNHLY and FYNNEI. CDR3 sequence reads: CASSETRIGGAGELFF. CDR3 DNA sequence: TGTGCCAGCAGTGAAACCCGAATCGGGGGGGCCGGGGAGCTGTTTTTT.

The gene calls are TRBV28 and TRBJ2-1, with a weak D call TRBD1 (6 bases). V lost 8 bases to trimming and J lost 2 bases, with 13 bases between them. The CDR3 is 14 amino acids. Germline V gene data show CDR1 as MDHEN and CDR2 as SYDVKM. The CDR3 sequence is CASEQGGAYNEQFF. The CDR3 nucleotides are TGTGCCAGCGAACAGGGCGGCGCCTACAATGAGCAGTTCTTC.

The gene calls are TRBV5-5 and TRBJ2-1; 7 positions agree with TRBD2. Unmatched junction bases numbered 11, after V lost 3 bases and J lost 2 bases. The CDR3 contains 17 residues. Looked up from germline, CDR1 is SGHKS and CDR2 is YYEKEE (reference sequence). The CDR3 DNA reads TGTGCCAGCAGCTCAGGCCTGGCTAGCGGAACCTACAATGAGCAGTTCTTC. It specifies CASSSGLASGTYNEQFF.

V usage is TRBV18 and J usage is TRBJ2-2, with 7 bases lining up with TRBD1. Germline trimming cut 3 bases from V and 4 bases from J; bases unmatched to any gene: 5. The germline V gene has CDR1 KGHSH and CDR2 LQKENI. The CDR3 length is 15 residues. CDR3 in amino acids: CASSPQTGSTGELFF. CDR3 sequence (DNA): TGTGCCAGCTCACCGCAGACAGGGTCCACCGGGGAGCTGTTTTTT.

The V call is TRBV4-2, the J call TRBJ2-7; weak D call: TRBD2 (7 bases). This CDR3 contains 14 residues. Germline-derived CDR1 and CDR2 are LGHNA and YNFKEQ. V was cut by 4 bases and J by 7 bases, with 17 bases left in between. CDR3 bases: TGTGCCAGCAGCCCCTTCTGGGGGGGCAATGAGCAGTACTTC. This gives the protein CASSPFWGGNEQYF.

The CDR3 sequence: CASNSGLETQYF. The CDR3 DNA sequence: TGTGCCAGCAATTCAGGGTTGGAGACCCAGTACTTC. The V call is TRBV2, the J call TRBJ2-5, with D tentatively TRBD1 (5 bases). The CDR3 has 12 residues. The germline V gene has CDR1 SNHLY and CDR2 FYNNEI. Trimming took off 7 bases at V and 5 bases at J, with 11 bases between the two ends.

The CDR3 nucleotides read TGTGCCAGCAGCGTAATTACAGGGGCCAAGGAGACCCAGTACTTC. Translating it yields CASSVITGAKETQYF. The chain uses TRBV9 and TRBJ2-5, with TRBD1 matching over 7 bases. The CDR3 sequence is 15 residues long. The V and J ends lost 1 base and 5 bases, in that order; junction bases with no gene match: 8. Germline V gene sequence: CDR1 SGDLS, CDR2 YYNGEE.

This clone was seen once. The CDR3 nucleotides are TGCGCCAGCAGTGGCTTCGACAGCCACTATGGCTACACCTTC. Encoded protein: CASSGFDSHYGYTF. This chain links TRBV10-1 with TRBJ1-2, with TRBD1 as a possible D gene (5 bases). V dropped 4 bases and J dropped 3 bases, with 12 bases sitting between them. This CDR3 comprises 14 residues. CDR1 is WNHNN and CDR2 is SYGVQD in the germline V gene (reference sequence).

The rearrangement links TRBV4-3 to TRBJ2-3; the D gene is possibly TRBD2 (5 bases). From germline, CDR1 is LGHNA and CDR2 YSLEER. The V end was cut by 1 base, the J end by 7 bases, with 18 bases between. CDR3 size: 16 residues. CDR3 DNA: TGCGCCAGCAGCCAAGGGCGCGACGGGGAGAGGCATACGCAGTATTTT. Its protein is CASSQGRDGERHTQYF.

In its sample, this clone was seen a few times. The CDR3 spells CASSGGGNEQFF. The CDR3, as DNA: TGTGCCAGCAGCGGGGGGGGCAATGAGCAGTTCTTC. The gene calls are TRBV5-4 and TRBJ2-1; 7 bases agree with TRBD2. The germline gives CDR1 SGHNT, CDR2 YYREEE (reference sequence). Trimming cost V 4 bases and J 6 bases; bases outside gene matches: 1. The CDR3 is 12 residues long.

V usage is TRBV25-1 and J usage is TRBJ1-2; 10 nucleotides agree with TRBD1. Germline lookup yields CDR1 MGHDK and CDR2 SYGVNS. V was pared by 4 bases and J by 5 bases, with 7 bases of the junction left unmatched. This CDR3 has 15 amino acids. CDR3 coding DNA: TGTGCCAGCAGTGGGACAGGGGGTCTGGGATATGGCTACACCTTC. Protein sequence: CASSGTGGLGYGYTF.